This TCR beta chain was captured by sequencing in a study of cytomegalovirus exposure and HLA in healthy donors. Amplification used 60 Vbeta primers and 13 Jbeta primers. Using immunoSEQ multiplex PCR, the repertoire was profiled, and TCRdb retains in-frame clones only, with some absent. The sample table sets out 95,000 to 110,000 clones. The clonotype comes from a middle-aged man in good health and CMV-seronegative. What was sequenced was PBMCs.

This CDR3 is CASRRTSGISNTQYF. CDR3 bases: TGTGCCAGCAGACGGACTAGCGGGATTTCTAATACGCAGTATTTT. V and J are TRBV7-2 and TRBJ2-3; 12 bases align to TRBD2. The V segment lost 6 bases and the J segment 7 bases; nucleotides outside the gene matches: 8. CDR1 is SGHTA and CDR2 is FQGNSA in the germline V gene. The CDR3 totals 15 residues. Looking up the rest from reference TRBV7-2 and TRBJ2-3 gives the full variable domain: GAGVSQSPSNKVTEKGKDVELRCDPISGHTALYWYRQSLGQGLEFLIYFQGNSAPDKSGLPSDRFSAERTGGSVSTLTIQRTQQEDSAVYLCASRRTSGISNTQYFGPGTRLTVL.